By share, the clone carrying this TCR beta chain counts as medium-sized. Via MiXCR, TCRdb re-called the RT-PCR reads, giving one row per CDR3 protein. The sample comprises over 2,000 distinct CDR3 sequences, around 7% of which are singletons, and roughly an eighth rests with the top ten. This entry comes from a study of immune reconstitution after stem cell transplant in scleroderma. The sequence derives from a male donor with systemic sclerosis. This sample was gathered before or after autologous hematopoietic stem cell transplantation (not recorded which).

Written as DNA, the CDR3 is TGCGCCAGCAGCTTGGGGGGAGTCCTCCCCTACAATGAGCAGTTCTTC. Translation gives CASSLGGVLPYNEQFF. The chain recombines TRBV5-1 with TRBJ2-1, with a possible D match to TRBD2 (5 bases). The V end was cut by 0 bases, the J end by 2 bases, with 12 bases between. Germline V CDR1 and CDR2: SGHRS, YFSETQ. There are 16 residues in the CDR3.